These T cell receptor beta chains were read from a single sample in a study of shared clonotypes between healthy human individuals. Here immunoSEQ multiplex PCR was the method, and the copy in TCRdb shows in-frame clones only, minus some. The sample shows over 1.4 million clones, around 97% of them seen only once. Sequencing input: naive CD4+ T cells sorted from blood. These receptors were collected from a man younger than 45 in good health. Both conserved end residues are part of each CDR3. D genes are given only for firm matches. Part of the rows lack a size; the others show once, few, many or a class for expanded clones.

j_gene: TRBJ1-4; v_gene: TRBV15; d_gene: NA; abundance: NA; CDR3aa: CATSRGPATNEKLFF; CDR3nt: TGTGCCACCAGCAGAGGACCTGCAACTAATGAAAAACTGTTTTTT
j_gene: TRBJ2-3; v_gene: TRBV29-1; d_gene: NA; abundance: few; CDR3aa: CSGDSTDTQYF; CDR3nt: TGCAGCGGGGACAGCACAGATACGCAGTATTTT
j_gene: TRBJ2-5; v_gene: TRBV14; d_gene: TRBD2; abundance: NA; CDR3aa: CASSIQAGGQYF; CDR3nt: TGTGCCAGCAGCATCCAAGCGGGAGGCCAGTACTTC
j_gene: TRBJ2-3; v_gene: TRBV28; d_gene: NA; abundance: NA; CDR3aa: CASSLFTDTQYF; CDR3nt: TGTGCCAGCAGTTTATTCACAGATACGCAGTATTTT
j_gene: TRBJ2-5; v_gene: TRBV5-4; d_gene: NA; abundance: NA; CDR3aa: CASSFLTGETQYF; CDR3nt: TGTGCCAGCAGCTTTTTGACCGGAGAGACCCAGTACTTC
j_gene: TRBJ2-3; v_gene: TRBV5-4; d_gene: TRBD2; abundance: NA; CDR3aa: CASRSSGTHGDTQYF; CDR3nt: TGTGCCAGCAGGAGTAGCGGGACTCATGGTGATACGCAGTATTTT
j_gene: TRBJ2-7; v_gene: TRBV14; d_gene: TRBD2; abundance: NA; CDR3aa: CASSQDRGLAPTYEQYF; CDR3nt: TGTGCCAGCAGCCAAGATCGCGGACTAGCGCCGACCTACGAGCAGTACTTC
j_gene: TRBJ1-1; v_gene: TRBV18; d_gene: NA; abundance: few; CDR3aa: CASSPGGGEAFF; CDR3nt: TGTGCCAGCTCACCGGGAGGAGGGGAAGCTTTCTTT
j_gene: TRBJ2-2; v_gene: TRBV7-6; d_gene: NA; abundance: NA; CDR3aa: CASSLNGPRATGELFF; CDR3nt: TGTGCCAGCAGCTTAAACGGGCCCAGGGCCACCGGGGAGCTGTTTTTT
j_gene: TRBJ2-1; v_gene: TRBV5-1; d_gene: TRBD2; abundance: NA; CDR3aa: CASSQWVQRLAEGYNEQFF; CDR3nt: TGCGCCAGCAGCCAATGGGTCCAACGGCTAGCGGAGGGGTACAATGAGCAGTTCTTC
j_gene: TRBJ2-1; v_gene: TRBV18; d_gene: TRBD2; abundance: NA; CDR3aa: CASSPRGRGASGRDEQFF; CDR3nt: TGTGCCAGCTCACCACGGGGTAGAGGCGCTAGCGGGAGAGACGAGCAGTTCTTC
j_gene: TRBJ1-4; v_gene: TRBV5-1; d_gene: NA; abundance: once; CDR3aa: CASSPVGVANEKLFF; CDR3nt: TGCGCCAGCAGCCCGGTCGGGGTAGCGAATGAAAAACTGTTTTTT
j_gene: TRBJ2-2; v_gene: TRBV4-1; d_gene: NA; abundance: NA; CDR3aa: CASSQAGLNTGELFF; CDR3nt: TGCGCCAGCAGCCAAGCCGGACTTAACACCGGGGAGCTGTTTTTT
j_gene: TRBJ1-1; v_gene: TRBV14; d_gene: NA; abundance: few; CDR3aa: CASGKSGNTEAFF; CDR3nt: TGTGCCAGCGGGAAGTCAGGGAACACTGAAGCTTTCTTT
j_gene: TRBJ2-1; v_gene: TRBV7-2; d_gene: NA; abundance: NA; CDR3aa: CASSLDYQPYNEQFF; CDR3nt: TGTGCCAGCAGCTTAGACTACCAACCTTACAATGAGCAGTTCTTC
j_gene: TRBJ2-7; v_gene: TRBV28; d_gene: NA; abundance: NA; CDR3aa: CASSLGRYEQYF; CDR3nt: TGTGCCAGCAGTTTAGGGCGGTACGAGCAGTACTTC
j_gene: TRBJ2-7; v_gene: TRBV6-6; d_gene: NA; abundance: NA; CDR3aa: CASSYSQGSEQYF; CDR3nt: TGTGCCAGCAGTTACTCCCAGGGTAGCGAGCAGTACTTC
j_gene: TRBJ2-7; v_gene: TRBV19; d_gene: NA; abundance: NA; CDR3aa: CASSIGHLSSYEQYF; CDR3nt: TGTGCCAGTAGTATCGGACACTTGAGCTCCTACGAGCAGTACTTC
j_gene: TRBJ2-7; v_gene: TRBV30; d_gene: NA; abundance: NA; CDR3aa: CAWSAQGLSYEQYF; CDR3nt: TGTGCCTGGAGTGCACAGGGTTTGTCCTACGAGCAGTACTTC
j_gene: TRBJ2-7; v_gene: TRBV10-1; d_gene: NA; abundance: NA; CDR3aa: CARPTDYYEQYF; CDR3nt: TGCGCCAGACCGACAGACTACTACGAGCAGTACTTC
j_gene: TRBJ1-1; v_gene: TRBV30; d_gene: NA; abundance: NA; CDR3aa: CAWSGGRERGTEAFF; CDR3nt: TGTGCCTGGAGTGGTGGCAGGGAGAGGGGCACTGAAGCTTTCTTT
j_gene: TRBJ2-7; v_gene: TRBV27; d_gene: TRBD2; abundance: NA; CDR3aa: CASSTYGRGRLAQYF; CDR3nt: TGTGCCAGCAGCACCTACGGGAGGGGGAGATTAGCGCAGTACTTC
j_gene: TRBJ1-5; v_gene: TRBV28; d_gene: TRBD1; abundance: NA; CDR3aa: CASSQSGTGGYQPQHF; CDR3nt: TGTGCCAGCAGTCAATCCGGGACAGGGGGCTATCAGCCCCAGCATTTT
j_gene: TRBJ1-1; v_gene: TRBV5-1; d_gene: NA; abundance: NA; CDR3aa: CASSLAALGTEAFF; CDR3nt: TGCGCCAGCAGCTTGGCAGCGCTGGGCACTGAAGCTTTCTTT
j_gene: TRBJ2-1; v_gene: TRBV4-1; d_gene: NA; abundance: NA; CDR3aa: CASSQIPGEGQFF; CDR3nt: TGCGCCAGCAGCCAAATACCAGGGGAGGGGCAGTTCTTC
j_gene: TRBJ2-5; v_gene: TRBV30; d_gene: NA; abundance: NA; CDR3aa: CAWSAAITQYF; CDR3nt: TGTGCCTGGAGTGCGGCAATAACCCAGTACTTC
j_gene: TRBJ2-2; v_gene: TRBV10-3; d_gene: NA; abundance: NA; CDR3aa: CAISESKTTNTGELFF; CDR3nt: TGTGCCATCAGTGAGTCTAAGACAACGAACACCGGGGAGCTGTTTTTT
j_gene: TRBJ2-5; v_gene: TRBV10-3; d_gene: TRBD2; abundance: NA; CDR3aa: CAISEFPGGETQYF; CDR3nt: TGTGCCATCAGTGAGTTTCCGGGGGGAGAGACCCAGTACTTC
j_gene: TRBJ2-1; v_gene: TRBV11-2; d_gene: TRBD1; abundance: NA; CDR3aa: CASSRRTGGFFF; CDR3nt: TGTGCCAGCAGCCGGCGGACAGGGGGCTTTTTCTTC
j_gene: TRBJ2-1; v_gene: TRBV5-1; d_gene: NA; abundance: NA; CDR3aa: CASSQVMASEQFF; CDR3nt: TGCGCCAGCAGCCAGGTGATGGCAAGTGAGCAGTTCTTC
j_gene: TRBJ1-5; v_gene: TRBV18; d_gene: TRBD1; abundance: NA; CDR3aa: CASSPAGTGDIPQHF; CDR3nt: TGTGCCAGCTCACCAGCCGGGACAGGTGACATTCCCCAGCATTTT
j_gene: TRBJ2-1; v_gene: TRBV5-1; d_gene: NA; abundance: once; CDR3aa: CASSLAPPAAREVYEQFF; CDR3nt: TGCGCCAGCAGCTTGGCCCCCCCTGCGGCCAGAGAGGTATATGAGCAGTTCTTC
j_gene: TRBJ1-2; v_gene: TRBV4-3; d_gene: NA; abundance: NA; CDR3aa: CASSQAPGTQINYGYTF; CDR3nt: TGCGCCAGCAGCCAAGCCCCCGGGACTCAAATAAACTATGGCTACACCTTC
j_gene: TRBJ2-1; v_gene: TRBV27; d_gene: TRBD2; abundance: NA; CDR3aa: CASSLPSGEGSYNEQFF; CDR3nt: TGTGCCAGCAGTTTACCCTCCGGGGAGGGCTCCTACAATGAGCAGTTCTTC
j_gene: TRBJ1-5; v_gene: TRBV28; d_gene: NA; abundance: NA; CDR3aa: CASSLLSGAGQPQHF; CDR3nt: TGTGCCAGCAGTTTATTGTCAGGGGCAGGTCAGCCCCAGCATTTT
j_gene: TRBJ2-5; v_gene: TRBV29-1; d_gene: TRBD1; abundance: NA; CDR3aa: CSDTLGGLEGTQYF; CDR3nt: TGCAGCGACACCCTAGGGGGCCTTGAGGGGACCCAGTACTTC
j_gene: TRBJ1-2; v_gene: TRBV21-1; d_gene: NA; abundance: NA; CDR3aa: CASSKAGGPNYGYTF; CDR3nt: TGTGCCAGCAGCAAAGCGGGGGGGCCTAACTATGGCTACACCTTC
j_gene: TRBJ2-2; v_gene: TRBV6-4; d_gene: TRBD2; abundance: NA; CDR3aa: CASSQLAGNTGELFF; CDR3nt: TGTGCCAGCAGTCAACTAGCGGGGAACACCGGGGAGCTGTTTTTT
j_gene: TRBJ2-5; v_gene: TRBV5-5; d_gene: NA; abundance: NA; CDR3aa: CASSLAQETQYF; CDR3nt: TGTGCCAGCAGCTTGGCGCAAGAGACCCAGTACTTC
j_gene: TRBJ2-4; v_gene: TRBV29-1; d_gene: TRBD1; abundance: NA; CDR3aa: CSVQGADPRETKNIQYF; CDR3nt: TGCAGCGTTCAGGGGGCCGACCCACGGGAGACCAAAAACATTCAGTACTTC
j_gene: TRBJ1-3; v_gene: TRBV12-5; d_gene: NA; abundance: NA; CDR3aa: CASGSSGNTIYF; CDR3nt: TGTGCTAGTGGTTCTTCTGGAAACACCATATATTTT
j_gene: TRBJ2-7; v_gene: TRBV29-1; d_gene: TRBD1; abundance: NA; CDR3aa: CSVGQGSYEQYF; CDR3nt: TGCAGCGTTGGACAGGGCTCCTACGAGCAGTACTTC
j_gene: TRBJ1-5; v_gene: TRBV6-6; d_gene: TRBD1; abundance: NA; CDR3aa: CASSYSTGSQPQHF; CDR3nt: TGTGCCAGCAGTTACTCGACAGGGAGTCAGCCCCAGCATTTT
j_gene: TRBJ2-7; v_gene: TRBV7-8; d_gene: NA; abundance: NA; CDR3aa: CASSLPLSVAAGYEQYF; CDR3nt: TGTGCCAGCAGCTTGCCCTTGTCGGTAGCGGCAGGCTACGAGCAGTACTTC
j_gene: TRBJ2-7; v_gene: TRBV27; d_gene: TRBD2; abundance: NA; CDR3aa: CASRKGLAETPYEQYF; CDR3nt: TGTGCCAGCAGAAAGGGTCTAGCGGAAACCCCCTACGAGCAGTACTTC
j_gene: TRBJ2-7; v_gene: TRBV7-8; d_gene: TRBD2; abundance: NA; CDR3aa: CASSFGTSGPYEQYF; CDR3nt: TGTGCCAGCAGCTTTGGGACTAGCGGGCCGTACGAGCAGTACTTC
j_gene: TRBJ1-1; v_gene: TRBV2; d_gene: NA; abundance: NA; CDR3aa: CASSEGAWVGAFF; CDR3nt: TGTGCCAGCAGTGAAGGCGCTTGGGTGGGAGCTTTCTTT
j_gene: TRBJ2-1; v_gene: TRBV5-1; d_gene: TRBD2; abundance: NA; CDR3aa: CASSILAGGPNEQFF; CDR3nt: TGCGCCAGCAGCATACTAGCGGGAGGGCCCAATGAGCAGTTCTTC
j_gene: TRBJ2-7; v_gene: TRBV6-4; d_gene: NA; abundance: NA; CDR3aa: CASSDHDWYNLYEQYF; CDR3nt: TGTGCCAGCAGTGACCACGACTGGTATAATCTGTACGAGCAGTACTTC
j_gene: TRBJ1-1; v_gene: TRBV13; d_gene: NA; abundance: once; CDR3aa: CASSLIGRGRNTEAFF; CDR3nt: TGTGCCAGCAGCTTAATTGGCAGGGGAAGAAACACTGAAGCTTTCTTT
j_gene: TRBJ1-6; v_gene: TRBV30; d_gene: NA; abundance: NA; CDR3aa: CAWTRPVGTLHF; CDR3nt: TGTGCCTGGACCAGGCCTGTTGGAACCCTCCACTTT
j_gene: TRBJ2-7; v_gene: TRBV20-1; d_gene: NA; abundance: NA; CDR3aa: CSARTSYEQYF; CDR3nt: TGCAGTGCTAGAACAAGCTACGAGCAGTACTTC